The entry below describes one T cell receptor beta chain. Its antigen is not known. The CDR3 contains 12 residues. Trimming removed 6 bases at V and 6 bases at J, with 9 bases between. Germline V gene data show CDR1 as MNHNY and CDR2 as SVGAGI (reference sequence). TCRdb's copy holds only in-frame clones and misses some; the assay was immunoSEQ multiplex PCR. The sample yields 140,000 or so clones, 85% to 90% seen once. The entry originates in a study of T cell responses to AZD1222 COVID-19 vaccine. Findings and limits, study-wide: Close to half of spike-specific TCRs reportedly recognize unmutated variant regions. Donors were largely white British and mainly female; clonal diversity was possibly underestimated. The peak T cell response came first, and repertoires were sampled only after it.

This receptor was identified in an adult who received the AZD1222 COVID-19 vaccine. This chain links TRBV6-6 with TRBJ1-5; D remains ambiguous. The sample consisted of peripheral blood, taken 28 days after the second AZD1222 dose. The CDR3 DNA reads TGTGCCAGCAGCCGGGAAATTCAGCCCCAGCATTTT. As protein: CASSREIQPQHF.